Included here is one T cell receptor beta chain sequence, with context. The antigen is unknown. A much bigger clone sits one base away, suggesting this may be a read error. Other nucleotide sequences in the sample specify the same CDR3. This entry comes from a study of metastatic and nonmetastatic thyroid tumors. Study information: Across peripheral blood and tumor or nodule tissue samples taken from malignant and benign thyroid patients, the repertoires were compared with one another.

Study results and limitations: The reported finding was significantly higher TCR beta diversity in malignant thyroid tumors relative to benign nodules, in blood and tumor.

CDR1 is SGHNT and CDR2 is YYREEE in the germline V gene (reference sequence). The trim removed 5 bases at V and 9 bases at J, leaving 11 bases unmatched. This CDR3 spans 15 amino acids. In the authors' workflow: Differences in CDR3 between clinicopathological groups were drawn on to build a classifier intended to discriminate distant-metastatic papillary thyroid cancer patients. TCRdb re-called the PCR reads through MiXCR. The V and J calls and clone size are TCRdb's, not the authors'. Of about 16,000 clones listed, 9.5% to 15% are singletons. Not a single patient had been given any form of treatment at any point before undergoing thyroid surgery.

The clonotype originates from a female donor with papillary thyroid cancer or a benign thyroid nodule (not recorded which). Some clones in this sample may be carry-over from other donors' samples. The material sequenced was blood. The chain has TRBV5-4 and TRBJ2-1; TRBD1 matches at 10 bases. The CDR3 region has the DNA TGTGCCAGCAGTTTGCTAGGACAGGGGGGGTTTGAGCAGTTCTTC. Translation gives CASSLLGQGGFEQFF.